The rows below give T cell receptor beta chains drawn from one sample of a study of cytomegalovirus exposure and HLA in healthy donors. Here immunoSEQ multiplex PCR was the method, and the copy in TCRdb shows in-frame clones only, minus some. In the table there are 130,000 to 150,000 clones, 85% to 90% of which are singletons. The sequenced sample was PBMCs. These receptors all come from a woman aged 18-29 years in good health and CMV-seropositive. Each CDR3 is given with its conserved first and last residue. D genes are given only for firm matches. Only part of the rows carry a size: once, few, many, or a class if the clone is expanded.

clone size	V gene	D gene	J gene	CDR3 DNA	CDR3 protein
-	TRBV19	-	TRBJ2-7	TGTGCCAGTAGTATCTCCGGGACTCCGGGAACCACCCTCTACGAGCAGTACTTC	CASSISGTPGTTLYEQYF
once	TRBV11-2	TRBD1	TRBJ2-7	TGTGCCAGCAGCCATTTCCAGGGCCCCCGGGACAGCACCTACGAGCAGTACTTC	CASSHFQGPRDSTYEQYF
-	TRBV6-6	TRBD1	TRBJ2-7	TGTGCCAGCAGCCTGGGACAGGGCTCCTACGAGCAGTACTTC	CASSLGQGSYEQYF
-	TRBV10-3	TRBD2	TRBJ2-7	TGTGCCATCAGGGGGGGACTAGGCGATTCCTACGAGCAGTACTTC	CAIRGGLGDSYEQYF
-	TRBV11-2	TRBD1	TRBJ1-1	TGTGCATGCAGCAGGGGGTCCATTTCGAACACTGAAGCTTTCTTT	CACSRGSISNTEAFF
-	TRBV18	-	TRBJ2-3	TGTGCCAGCTCACCGACAAGCACAGATACGCAGTATTTT	CASSPTSTDTQYF
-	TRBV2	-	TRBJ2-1	TGTGCCAGCAGTGAAGGGTTGCGGGGAACCTACAATGAGCAGTTCTTC	CASSEGLRGTYNEQFF
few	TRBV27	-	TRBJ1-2	TGTGCCAGCAGTTTAGGGGCGCCCTATGGCTACACCTTC	CASSLGAPYGYTF
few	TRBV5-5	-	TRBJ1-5	TGTGCCAGCAGCTCTTCGGACAGTGGATGGGCCCAGCATTTT	CASSSSDSGWAQHF
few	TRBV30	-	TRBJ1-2	TGTGCCTGGAGTCCCCGACGGGGATTGTATGGCTACACCTTC	CAWSPRRGLYGYTF
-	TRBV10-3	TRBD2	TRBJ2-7	TGTGCCATCAGTGGTACGGCGGGGGGGGACGAGCAGTACTTC	CAISGTAGGDEQYF
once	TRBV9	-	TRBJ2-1	TGTGCCAGCACCGGTAGCTCCTACAATGAGCAGTTCTTC	CASTGSSYNEQFF
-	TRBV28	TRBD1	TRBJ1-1	TGTGCCAGCCCCGGGACAGGCGACATGAACACTGAAGCTTTCTTT	CASPGTGDMNTEAFF
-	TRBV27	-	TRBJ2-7	TGTGCCAGCAGTTTAGGACAGTTCTCCTACGAGCAGTACTTC	CASSLGQFSYEQYF
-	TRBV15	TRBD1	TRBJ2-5	TGTGCCACCAGCAGAGACCGGACAGGCCAAGAGACCCAGTACTTC	CATSRDRTGQETQYF
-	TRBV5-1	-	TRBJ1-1	TGCGCCAGCAGACAGGGACGGAACACTGAAGCTTTCTTT	CASRQGRNTEAFF
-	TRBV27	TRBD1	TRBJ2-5	TGTGCCAGCAGTCCCAGGACAGGGGGTGGGGGGACCCAGTACTTC	CASSPRTGGGGTQYF
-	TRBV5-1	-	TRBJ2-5	TGCGCCAGCAGCTCCCCTCTAGCGAGCCAAGAGACCCAGTACTTC	CASSSPLASQETQYF
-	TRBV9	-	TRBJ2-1	TGTGCCAGCAGCGTGGCAGCGACGTCCTACAATGAGCAGTTCTTC	CASSVAATSYNEQFF
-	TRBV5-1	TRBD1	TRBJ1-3	TGCGCCAGCAGCCCTCGGGGACAGGGTGAGGGACACACCATATATTTT	CASSPRGQGEGHTIYF